Listed below are T cell receptor beta chains from one sample, sequenced in a study of tumor-infiltrating lymphocytes in localized non-small cell lung cancer. TCRdb's table, derived via immunoSEQ multiplex PCR, lists solely in-frame clones and lacks some. This sample has 15,000 to 20,000 clones; 73% occur once, and the top ten carry approximately 4.3%. The material sequenced was lung tumor tissue. These receptors were taken from a human donor with non-small cell lung cancer. The CDR3 runs from the conserved cysteine through the conserved F or W. Each record gives: D gene, J gene, V gene, clone size, CDR3 DNA, CDR3 protein. The D gene is left open where the match is weak. Size is omitted from some rows. Given values are once, few, many or a class for expanded clones.

TRBD2 | TRBJ2-1 | TRBV11-1 | NA | TGTGCCAGCAGCTTAGCCCCAGGTACGGGAGGAAACAATGAGCAGTTCTTC | CASSLAPGTGGNNEQFF
TRBD2 | TRBJ2-1 | TRBV27 | few | TGTGCCAGCACAACAGGACTAGCGGGATCGTACAATGAGCAGTTCTTC | CASTTGLAGSYNEQFF
NA | TRBJ1-5 | TRBV7-2 | medium-sized | TGTGCCAGCAGCTTGGTCAAGGGGGGCAATCAGCCCCAGCATTTT | CASSLVKGGNQPQHF
TRBD1 | TRBJ1-1 | TRBV6-5 | NA | TGTGCCAGCAGTTCGGCGACAGGGGGCAGGAGCACTGAAGCTTTCTTT | CASSSATGGRSTEAFF
NA | TRBJ2-2 | TRBV2 | NA | TGTGCCAGCAGTGATATCCTGCAGGGAACCGGGGAGCTGTTTTTT | CASSDILQGTGELFF
TRBD2 | TRBJ2-7 | TRBV6-5 | medium-sized | TGTGCCAGCAGTTCTAATAGCGGGGGCCGCTACGAGCAGTACTTC | CASSSNSGGRYEQYF
NA | TRBJ2-2 | TRBV10-3 | NA | TGTGCCACCCTCGGCGGACCGAACACCGGGGAGCTGTTTTTT | CATLGGPNTGELFF
TRBD1 | TRBJ2-7 | TRBV11-2 | NA | TGTGCCAGCAGCTCAGGGACAGGGCTCGAGCAGTACTTC | CASSSGTGLEQYF
TRBD1 | TRBJ1-1 | TRBV4-1 | few | TGCGCCAGCAGCCCTAGACAGGGCCCCGAAGAAGCTTTCTTT | CASSPRQGPEEAFF
NA | TRBJ1-3 | TRBV30 | NA | TGTGCCTGGAGTGTACTAGCAGGGATCCTCTCTGGAAACACCATATATTTT | CAWSVLAGILSGNTIYF
NA | TRBJ2-5 | TRBV29-1 | NA | TGCAGCGTCGACCGACAGTCCGAGACCCAGTACTTC | CSVDRQSETQYF
NA | TRBJ2-5 | TRBV11-2 | NA | TGTGCCAGCAGCTTAGGATGGTCGGGAAGGGAGACCCAGTACTTC | CASSLGWSGRETQYF
NA | TRBJ1-6 | TRBV7-2 | few | TGTGCCAGCAGCTTGATCCAGGACCCGAATTCACCCCTCCACTTT | CASSLIQDPNSPLHF
TRBD2 | TRBJ2-3 | TRBV19 | NA | TGTGCCAGCACTAGCGGGGGGGGTCTGGCAGATACGCAGTATTTT | CASTSGGGLADTQYF
NA | TRBJ2-1 | TRBV29-1 | NA | TGCAGCGTTGAAGTTGGTACCTACAATGAGCAGTTCTTC | CSVEVGTYNEQFF
NA | TRBJ2-7 | TRBV10-1 | few | TGCGCCAGCAGTGAGCTCGGGGAAGAGCAGTACTTC | CASSELGEEQYF
TRBD2 | TRBJ2-7 | TRBV5-1 | NA | TGCGCCAGCAGCGGGGGGGGACTACAGACCTACGAGCAGTACTTC | CASSGGGLQTYEQYF
TRBD2 | TRBJ2-1 | TRBV19 | few | TGTGCCAGTAGTGCGGAACTAGCGGCTTGGAGCTCCTACAATGAGCAGTTCTTC | CASSAELAAWSSYNEQFF
TRBD1 | TRBJ2-3 | TRBV9 | NA | TGTGCCAGCAGCTACGGGACAGCGTCCACAGATACGCAGTATTTT | CASSYGTASTDTQYF
NA | TRBJ2-2 | TRBV18 | NA | TGTGCCAGCTCACCGTCGACGGCGAACACCGGGGAGCTGTTTTTT | CASSPSTANTGELFF
NA | TRBJ2-5 | TRBV18 | NA | TGTGCCAGCTCACCTCGCCCAACAGGGAACCAAGAGACCCAGTACTTC | CASSPRPTGNQETQYF
TRBD1 | TRBJ2-7 | TRBV5-1 | NA | TGCGCCAGCAGCTCGGGACAGGGGGCCTACGAGCAGTACTTC | CASSSGQGAYEQYF
TRBD1 | TRBJ1-6 | TRBV19 | NA | TGTGCCAGTAGTGCGGGGGGACAGGGTCAATCACCCCTCCACTTT | CASSAGGQGQSPLHF
NA | TRBJ2-5 | TRBV6-1 | few | TGTGCCAGCAGTGAAGGCAGCAGCCAAGAGACCCAGTACTTC | CASSEGSSQETQYF
NA | TRBJ1-1 | TRBV28 | NA | TGTGCCAGCACCAGTTACACTGAAGCTTTCTTT | CASTSYTEAFF